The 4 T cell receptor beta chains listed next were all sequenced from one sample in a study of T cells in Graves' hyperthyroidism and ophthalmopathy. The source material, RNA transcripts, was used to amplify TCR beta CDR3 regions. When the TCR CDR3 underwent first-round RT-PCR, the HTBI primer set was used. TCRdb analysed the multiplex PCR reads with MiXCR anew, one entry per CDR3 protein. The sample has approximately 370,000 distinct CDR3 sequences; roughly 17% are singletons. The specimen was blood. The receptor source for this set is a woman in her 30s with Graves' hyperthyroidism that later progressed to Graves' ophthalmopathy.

CDR3 sequence reads: CASSCSAGTGTYNEQFF. The CDR3 nucleotides are TGTGCCAGCAGTTGCTCTGCCGGGACAGGGACCTACAATGAGCAGTTCTTC. The chain carries TRBV6-1 and TRBJ2-1, with 9 bases that match TRBD1. Germline values: CDR1 MNHNS, CDR2 SASEGT. With V trimmed by 5 bases and J by 2 bases, 10 bases remained unmatched. This CDR3 region has 17 residues.

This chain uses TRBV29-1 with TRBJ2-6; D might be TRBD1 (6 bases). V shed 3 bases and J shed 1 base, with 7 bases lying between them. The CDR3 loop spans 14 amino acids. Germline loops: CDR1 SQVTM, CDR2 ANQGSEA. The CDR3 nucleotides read TGCAGCGTTGACGGACAGTCTGGGGCCAACGTCCTGACTTTC. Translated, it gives CSVDGQSGANVLTF.

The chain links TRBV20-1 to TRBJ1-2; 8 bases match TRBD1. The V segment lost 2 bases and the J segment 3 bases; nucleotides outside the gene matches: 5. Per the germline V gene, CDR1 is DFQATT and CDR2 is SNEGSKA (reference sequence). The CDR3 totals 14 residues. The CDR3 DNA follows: TGCAGTGCTAGACGCGGACAGGGCCACTATGGCTACACCTTC. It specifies CSARRGQGHYGYTF.

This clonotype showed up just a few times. The CDR3 loop reads CASSLGGGSLYNEQFF. The CDR3, as DNA: TGTGCCAGCAGCTTAGGTGGCGGGAGTTTGTACAATGAGCAGTTCTTC. This chain connects TRBV13 to TRBJ2-1; 7 nucleotides line up with TRBD2. Trimming removed 0 bases from V and 4 bases from J; junction bases left unmatched: 6. Germline V gene sequence: CDR1 PRHDT, CDR2 FYEKMQ (reference sequence). This CDR3 is 16 amino acids long.